This TCR beta chain stems from a study of blood T cells in healthy people across ages. Study in general: There was about one barcoded beta molecule captured by template switching per two T cells.

The authors ran a second PCR of 7 to 11 cycles using a sample-barcoded 5' primer and a J-beta primer mix. Every molecule of cDNA carried a tag from a template-switch adaptor with 12 random nucleotides. One entry per CDR3 protein, called by TCRdb with MiXCR from the 5' RACE reads. The sample has approximately 600,000 distinct CDR3 sequences; about 54% are singletons. This CDR3 comprises 16 residues. The ends were cut back, 2 bases at V and 1 base at J, with 14 bases in the middle. The receptor was isolated from a man aged 60-69 years in good health. Sequences were obtained from blood. J is TRBJ1-2 and V is TRBV12-3 or TRBV12-4, with D possibly TRBD1 on 6 matching bases. For the CDR3, the DNA is TGTGCCAGCAGTTTACGGCCAGGGGCTGTTAACTATGGCTACACCTTC. Protein sequence: CASSLRPGAVNYGYTF.